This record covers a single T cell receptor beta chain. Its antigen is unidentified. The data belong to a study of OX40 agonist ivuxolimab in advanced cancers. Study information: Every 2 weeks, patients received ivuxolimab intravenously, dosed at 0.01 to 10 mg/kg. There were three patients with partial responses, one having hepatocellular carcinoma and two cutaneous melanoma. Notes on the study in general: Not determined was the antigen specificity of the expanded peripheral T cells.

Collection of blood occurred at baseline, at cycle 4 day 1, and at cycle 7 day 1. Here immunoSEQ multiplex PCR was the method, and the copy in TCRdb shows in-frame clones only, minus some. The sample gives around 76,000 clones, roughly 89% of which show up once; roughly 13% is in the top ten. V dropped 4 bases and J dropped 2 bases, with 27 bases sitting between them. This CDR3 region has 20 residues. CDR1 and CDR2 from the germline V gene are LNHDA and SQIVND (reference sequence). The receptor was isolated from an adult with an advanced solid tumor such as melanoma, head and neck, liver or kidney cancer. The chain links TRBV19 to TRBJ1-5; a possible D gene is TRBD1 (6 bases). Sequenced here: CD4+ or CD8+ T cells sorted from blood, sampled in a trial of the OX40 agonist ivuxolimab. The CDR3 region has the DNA TGTGCCAGTAGTAGGCGGGAGACAGGATTATATGACCGTGGCAATCAGCCCCAGCATTTT. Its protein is CASSRRETGLYDRGNQPQHF.